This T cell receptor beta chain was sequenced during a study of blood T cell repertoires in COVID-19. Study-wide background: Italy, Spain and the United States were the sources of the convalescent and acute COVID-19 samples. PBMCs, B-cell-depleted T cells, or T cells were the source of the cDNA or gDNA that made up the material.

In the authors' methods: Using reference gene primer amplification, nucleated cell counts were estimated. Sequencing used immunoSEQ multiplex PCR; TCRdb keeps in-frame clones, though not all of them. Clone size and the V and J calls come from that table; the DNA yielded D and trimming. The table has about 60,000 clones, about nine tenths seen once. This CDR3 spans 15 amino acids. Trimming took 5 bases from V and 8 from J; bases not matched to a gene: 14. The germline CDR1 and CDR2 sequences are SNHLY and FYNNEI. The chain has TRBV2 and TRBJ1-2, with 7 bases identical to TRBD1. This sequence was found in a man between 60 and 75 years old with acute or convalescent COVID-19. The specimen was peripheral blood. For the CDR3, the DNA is TGTGCCAGCAGTTCCTCCGACACAGGGGCTAGCGGCTACACCTTC. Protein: CASSSSDTGASGYTF.